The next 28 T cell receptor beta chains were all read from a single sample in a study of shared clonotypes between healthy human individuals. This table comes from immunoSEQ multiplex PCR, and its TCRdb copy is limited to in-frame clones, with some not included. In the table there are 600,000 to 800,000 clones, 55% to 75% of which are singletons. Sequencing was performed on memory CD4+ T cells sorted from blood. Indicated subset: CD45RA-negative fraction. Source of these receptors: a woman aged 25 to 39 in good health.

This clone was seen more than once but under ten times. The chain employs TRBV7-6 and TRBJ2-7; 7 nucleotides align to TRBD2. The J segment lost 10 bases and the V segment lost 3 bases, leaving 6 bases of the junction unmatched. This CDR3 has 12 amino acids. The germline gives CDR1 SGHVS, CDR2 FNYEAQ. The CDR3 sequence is CASSLPGGKQYF. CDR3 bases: TGTGCCAGCAGCTTGCCCGGGGGGAAACAGTACTTC.

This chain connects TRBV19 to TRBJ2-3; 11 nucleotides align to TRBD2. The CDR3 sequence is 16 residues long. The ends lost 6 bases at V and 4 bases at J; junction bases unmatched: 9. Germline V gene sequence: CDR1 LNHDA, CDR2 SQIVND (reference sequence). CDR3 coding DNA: TGTGCCAGTAGCAATTTGGGGACTAGCGGTTCAGATACGCAGTATTTT. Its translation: CASSNLGTSGSDTQYF.

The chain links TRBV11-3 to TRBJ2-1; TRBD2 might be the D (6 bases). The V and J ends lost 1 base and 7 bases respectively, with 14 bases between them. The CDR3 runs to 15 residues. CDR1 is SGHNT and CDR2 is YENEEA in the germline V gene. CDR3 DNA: TGTGCCAGCAGCTTAGCTGCGGGAATGGGTAATGAGCAGTTCTTC. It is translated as CASSLAAGMGNEQFF.

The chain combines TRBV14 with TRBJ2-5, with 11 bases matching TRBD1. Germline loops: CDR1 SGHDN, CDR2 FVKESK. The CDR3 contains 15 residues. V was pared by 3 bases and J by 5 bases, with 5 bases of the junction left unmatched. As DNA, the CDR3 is TGTGCCAGCAGCCAGGACAGGGGGCGCGGGGAGACCCAGTACTTC. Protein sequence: CASSQDRGRGETQYF. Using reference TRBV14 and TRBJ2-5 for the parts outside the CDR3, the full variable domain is EAGVTQFPSHSVIEKGQTVTLRCDPISGHDNLYWYRRVMGKEIKFLLHFVKESKQDESGMPNNRFLAERTGGTYSTLKVQPAELEDSGVYFCASSQDRGRGETQYFGPGTRLLVL.

CDR3 nucleotide sequence: TGCGCCAGCAGCCAGCCAGGGGGCGGCTCCTACAATGAGCAGTTCTTC. Translated: CASSQPGGGSYNEQFF. The chain recombines TRBV4-1 with TRBJ2-1; 8 bases map to TRBD1. The length of the CDR3 is 16 residues. J lost 0 bases, V lost 3 bases, and 4 bases had no gene match. Germline-derived CDR1 and CDR2 are MGHRA and YSYEKL.

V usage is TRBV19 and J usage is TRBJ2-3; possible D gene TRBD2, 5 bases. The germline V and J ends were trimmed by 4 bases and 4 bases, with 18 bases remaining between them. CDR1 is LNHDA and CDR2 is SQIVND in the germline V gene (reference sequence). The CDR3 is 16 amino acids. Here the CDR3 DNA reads TGTGCCAGTAGTACGGGTCGGGGTAGAGCGGCAGATACGCAGTATTTT. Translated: CASSTGRGRAADTQYF. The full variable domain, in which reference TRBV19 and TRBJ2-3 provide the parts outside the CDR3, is DGGITQSPKYLFRKEGQNVTLSCEQNLNHDAMYWYRQDPGQGLRLIYYSQIVNDFQKGDIAEGYSVSREKKESFPLTVTSAQKNPTAFYLCASSTGRGRAADTQYFGPGTRLTVL.

For the CDR3, the DNA is TGTGCCAGCAGTTACACGAGGGATAGCTACGAGCAGTACTTC. It translates to CASSYTRDSYEQYF. The J gene is TRBJ2-5, the V gene TRBV6-5; perhaps TRBD2 as D (5 bases). TRBJ2-7 matches the DNA end more closely, so the J call is doubtful. The CDR3 sequence is 14 residues long. Germline-derived CDR1 and CDR2 are MNHEY and SVGAGI.

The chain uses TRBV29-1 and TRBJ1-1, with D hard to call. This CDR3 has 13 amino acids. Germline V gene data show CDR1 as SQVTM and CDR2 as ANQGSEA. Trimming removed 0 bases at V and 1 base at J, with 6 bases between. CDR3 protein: CSVEEMGNTEAFF. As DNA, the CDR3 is TGCAGCGTTGAAGAAATGGGGAACACTGAAGCTTTCTTT.

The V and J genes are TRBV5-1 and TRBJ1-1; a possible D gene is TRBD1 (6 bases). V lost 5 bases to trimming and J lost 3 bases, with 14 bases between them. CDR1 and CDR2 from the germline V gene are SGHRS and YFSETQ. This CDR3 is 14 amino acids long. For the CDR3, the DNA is TGCGCCAGCAGGGGCAGGGGATTGGACACTGAAGCTTTCTTT. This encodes CASRGRGLDTEAFF.

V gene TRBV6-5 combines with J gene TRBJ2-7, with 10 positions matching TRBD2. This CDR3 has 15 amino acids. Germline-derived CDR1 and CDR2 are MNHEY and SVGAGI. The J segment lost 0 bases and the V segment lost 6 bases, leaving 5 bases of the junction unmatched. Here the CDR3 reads CASRAGTSASYEQYF. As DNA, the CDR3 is TGTGCCAGCAGAGCCGGGACTAGCGCCTCCTACGAGCAGTACTTC.

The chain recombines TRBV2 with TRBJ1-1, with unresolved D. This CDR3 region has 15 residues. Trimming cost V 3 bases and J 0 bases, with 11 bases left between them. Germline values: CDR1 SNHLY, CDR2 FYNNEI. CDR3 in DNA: TGTGCCAGCAGTGACCGGACCGGGATGAACACTGAAGCTTTCTTT. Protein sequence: CASSDRTGMNTEAFF.

The CDR3 bases are TGTGCCAGCAGCCCAAGACCCGCGGCGGGCACTGAAGCTTTCTTT. It encodes CASSPRPAAGTEAFF. V gene TRBV11-3 combines with J gene TRBJ1-1; D unresolved. Trimming removed 5 bases at V and 4 bases at J, with 17 bases between. The germline CDR1 and CDR2 sequences are SGHNT and YENEEA. The CDR3 runs 15 residues.

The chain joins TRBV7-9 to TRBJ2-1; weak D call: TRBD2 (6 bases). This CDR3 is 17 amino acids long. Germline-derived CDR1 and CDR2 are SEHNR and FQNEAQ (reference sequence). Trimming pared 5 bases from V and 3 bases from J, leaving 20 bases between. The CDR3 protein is CASSRPRRERSYNEQFF. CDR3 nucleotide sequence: TGTGCCAGCAGCCGACCCCGTCGGGAGAGAAGCTACAATGAGCAGTTCTTC. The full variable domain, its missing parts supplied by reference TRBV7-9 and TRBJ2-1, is DTGVSQNPRHKITKRGQNVTFRCDPISEHNRLYWYRQTLGQGPEFLTYFQNEAQLEKSRLLSDRFSAERPKGSFSTLEIQRTEQGDSAMYLCASSRPRRERSYNEQFFGPGTRLTVL.

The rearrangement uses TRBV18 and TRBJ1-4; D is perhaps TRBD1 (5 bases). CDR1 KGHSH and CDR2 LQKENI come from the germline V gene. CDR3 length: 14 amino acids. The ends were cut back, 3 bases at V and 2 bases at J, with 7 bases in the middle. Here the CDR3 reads CASSPPGTNEKLFF. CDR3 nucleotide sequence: TGTGCCAGCTCACCCCCAGGGACTAATGAAAAACTGTTTTTT.

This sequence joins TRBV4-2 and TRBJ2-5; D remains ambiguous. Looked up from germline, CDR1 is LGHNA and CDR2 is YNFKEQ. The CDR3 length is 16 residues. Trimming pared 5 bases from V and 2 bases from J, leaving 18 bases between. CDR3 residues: CASSAGWVDIQETQYF. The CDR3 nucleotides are TGTGCCAGCAGCGCCGGTTGGGTAGACATACAAGAGACCCAGTACTTC.

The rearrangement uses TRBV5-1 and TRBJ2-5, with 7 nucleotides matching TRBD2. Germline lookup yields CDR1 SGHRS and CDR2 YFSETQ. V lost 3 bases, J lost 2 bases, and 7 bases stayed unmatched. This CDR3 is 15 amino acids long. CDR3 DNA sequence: TGCGCCAGCAGCTATCTGCCGGGACTACAAGAGACCCAGTACTTC. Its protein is CASSYLPGLQETQYF.

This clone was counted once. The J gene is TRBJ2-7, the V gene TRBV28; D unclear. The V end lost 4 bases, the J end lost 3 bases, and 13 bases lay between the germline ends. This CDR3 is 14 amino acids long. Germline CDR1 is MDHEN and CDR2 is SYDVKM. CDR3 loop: CASSSRVGIYEQYF. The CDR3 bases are TGTGCCAGCAGTTCTAGGGTGGGAATCTACGAGCAGTACTTC.

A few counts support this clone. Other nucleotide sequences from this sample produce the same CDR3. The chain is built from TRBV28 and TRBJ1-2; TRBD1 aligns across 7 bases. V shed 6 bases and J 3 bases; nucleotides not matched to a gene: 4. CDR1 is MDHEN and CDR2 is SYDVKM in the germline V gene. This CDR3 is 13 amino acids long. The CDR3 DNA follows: TGTGCCAGCAGCCCCCAGGGGGACTATGGCTACACCTTC. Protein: CASSPQGDYGYTF.

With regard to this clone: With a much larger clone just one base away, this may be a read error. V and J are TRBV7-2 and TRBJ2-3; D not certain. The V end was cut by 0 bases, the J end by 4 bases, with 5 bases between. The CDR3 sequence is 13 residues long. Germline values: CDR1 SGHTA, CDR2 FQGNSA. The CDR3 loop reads CASSLAAADTQYF. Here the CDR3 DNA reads TGTGCCAGCAGCTTAGCGGCGGCAGATACGCAGTATTTT.

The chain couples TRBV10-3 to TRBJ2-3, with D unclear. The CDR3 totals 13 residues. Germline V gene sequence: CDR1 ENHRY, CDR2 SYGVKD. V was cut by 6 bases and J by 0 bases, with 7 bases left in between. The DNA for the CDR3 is TGTGCCATCAGCCTTATTAGCACAGATACGCAGTATTTT. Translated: CAISLISTDTQYF.

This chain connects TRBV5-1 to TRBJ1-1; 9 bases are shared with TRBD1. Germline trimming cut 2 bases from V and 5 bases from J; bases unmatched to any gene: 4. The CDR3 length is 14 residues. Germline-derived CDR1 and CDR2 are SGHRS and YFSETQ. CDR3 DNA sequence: TGCGCCAGCAGCTTCGGGACAGGGAGGACTGAAGCTTTCTTT. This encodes CASSFGTGRTEAFF.

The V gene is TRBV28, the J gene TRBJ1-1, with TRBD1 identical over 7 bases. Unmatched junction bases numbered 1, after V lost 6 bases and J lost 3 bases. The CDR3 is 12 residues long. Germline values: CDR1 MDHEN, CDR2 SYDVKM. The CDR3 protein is CASRGTDTEAFF. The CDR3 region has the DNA TGTGCCAGCAGGGGGACAGACACTGAAGCTTTCTTT.

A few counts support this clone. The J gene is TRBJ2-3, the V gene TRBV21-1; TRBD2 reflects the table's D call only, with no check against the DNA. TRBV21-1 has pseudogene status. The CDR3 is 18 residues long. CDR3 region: CASSKLRRREGLTDTQYF. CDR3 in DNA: TGTGCCAGCAGCAAACTCCGAAGGCGGGAGGGCCTCACAGATACGCAGTATTTT.

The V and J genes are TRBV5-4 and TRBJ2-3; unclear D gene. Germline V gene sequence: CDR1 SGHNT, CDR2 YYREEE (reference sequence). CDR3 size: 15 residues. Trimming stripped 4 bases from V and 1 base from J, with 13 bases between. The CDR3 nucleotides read TGTGCCAGCAGCGGTAGAAACGGACGCACAGATACGCAGTATTTT. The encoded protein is CASSGRNGRTDTQYF.

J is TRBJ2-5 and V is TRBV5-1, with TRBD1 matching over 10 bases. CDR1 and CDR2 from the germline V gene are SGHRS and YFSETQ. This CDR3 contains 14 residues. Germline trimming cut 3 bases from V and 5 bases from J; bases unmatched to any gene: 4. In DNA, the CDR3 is TGCGCCAGCAGCTCCGGGGACAGGGGTGAGACCCAGTACTTC. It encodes CASSSGDRGETQYF. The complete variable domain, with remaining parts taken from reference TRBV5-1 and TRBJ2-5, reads KAGVTQTPRYLIKTRGQQVTLSCSPISGHRSVSWYQQTPGQGLQFLFEYFSETQRNKGNFPGRFSGRQFSNSRSEMNVSTLELGDSALYLCASSSGDRGETQYFGPGTRLLVL.

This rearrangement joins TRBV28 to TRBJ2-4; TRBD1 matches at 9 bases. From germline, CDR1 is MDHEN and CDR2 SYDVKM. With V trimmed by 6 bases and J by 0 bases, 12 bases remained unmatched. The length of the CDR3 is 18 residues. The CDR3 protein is CASSRGQGFKLAKNIQYF. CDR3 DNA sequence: TGTGCCAGCAGCCGAGGACAGGGGTTCAAATTAGCCAAAAACATTCAGTACTTC.

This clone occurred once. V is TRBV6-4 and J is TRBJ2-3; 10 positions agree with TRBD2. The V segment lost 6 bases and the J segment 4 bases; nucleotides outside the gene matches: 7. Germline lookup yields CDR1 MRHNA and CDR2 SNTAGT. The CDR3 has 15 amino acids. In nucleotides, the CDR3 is TGTGCCAGCAGACCTCTAGCGGGAGTTCCAGATACGCAGTATTTT. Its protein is CASRPLAGVPDTQYF.

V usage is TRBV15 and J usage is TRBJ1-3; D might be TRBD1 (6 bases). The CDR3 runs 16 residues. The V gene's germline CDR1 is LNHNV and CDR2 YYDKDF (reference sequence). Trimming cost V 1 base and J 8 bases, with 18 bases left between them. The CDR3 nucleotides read TGTGCCACCAGCAGAGCCGGGACAATTAGGAGTGACACCATATATTTT. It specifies CATSRAGTIRSDTIYF.